This note documents a single T cell receptor beta chain sequence. These data belong to a study of blood T cell repertoires in COVID-19. Across the study: Acute-phase and convalescent COVID-19 samples originated in the United States, Italy and Spain. Sources were T cells, B-cell-depleted T cells, or PBMCs; the material itself was cDNA or gDNA.

Deletions cut 0 bases from V and 4 bases from J, with 15 bases between. The CDR3 is made up of 15 amino acids. Germline assignment: CDR1 SQVTM and CDR2 ANQGSEA. Authors' analysis steps: The assay estimated nucleated cells by amplifying reference gene primers. TCRdb's table, derived via immunoSEQ multiplex PCR, lists solely in-frame clones and lacks some. The V and J calls and the clone size are those of that table, but D and trimming were determined from the DNA. The sample has approximately 290,000 clones; 80% to 95% are singletons. The source material was peripheral blood. The sequence was collected from a woman younger than 45 with COVID-19, enrolled during active disease. This sequence joins TRBV29-1 and TRBJ1-2, with D maybe TRBD1 (6 bases). The CDR3 DNA reads as TGCAGCGTTGAAGATCCCCGGGGGGGCGCCTATGGCTACACCTTC. This sequence encodes CSVEDPRGGAYGYTF. Based on the CDR3 plus reference TRBV29-1 and TRBJ1-2, the full variable domain is SAVISQKPSRDICQRGTSLTIQCQVDSQVTMMFWYRQQPGQSLTLIATANQGSEATYESGFVIDKFPISRPNLTFSTLTVSNMSPEDSSIYLCSVEDPRGGAYGYTFGSGTRLTVV.